This T cell receptor beta chain was sequenced for a study of shared clonotypes between healthy human individuals. CDR3 length equals 14 residues. V lost 8 bases and J 2 bases, leaving 16 bases between the germline ends. Germline V gene data show CDR1 as SGDLS and CDR2 as YYNGEE. Profiled with immunoSEQ multiplex PCR; TCRdb holds only in-frame clones, not every one. Of 2 million to 3 million clones in the sample, 93% are singletons; the top ten hold 0.35% to 0.45%. The sequence was collected from a man younger than 35 in good health. Some clones in this sample may be carry-over from other donors' samples. The sample was naive CD4+ T cells from PBMCs. Indicated subset: CD45RA+ positively selected. This rearrangement joins TRBV9 to TRBJ1-1; tentatively, D is TRBD1 (5 bases). The CDR3 DNA is TGTGCCAGAAAAATCGGGACCTCAAACACTGAAGCTTTCTTT. The encoded protein is CARKIGTSNTEAFF.